Listed here are 20 T cell receptor beta chains from one sample, sequenced in a study of CD8 T cells in Susac syndrome. A quantity of about 0.5 to 1 ug RNA underwent reverse transcription using random hexamers. MiXCR, run by TCRdb on the immunoSEQ multiplex PCR reads, gives a single entry per CDR3 protein. The table shows more than 130,000 distinct CDR3 sequences, with 85% to 95% occurring only once. The specimen was CD8+ T cells from PBMCs. These receptors all stem from a human donor in good health.

A few counts support this clonotype. This chain uses TRBV27 with TRBJ1-1; perhaps TRBD1 as D (5 bases). Trimming cost V 2 bases and J 1 base, with 8 bases left between them. Germline lookup yields CDR1 MNHEY and CDR2 SMNVEV (reference sequence). This CDR3 region has 14 residues. Written as DNA, the CDR3 is TGTGCCAGCAGTTTAGCGGGACCGAACACTGAAGCTTTCTTT. It specifies CASSLAGPNTEAFF.

DNA of the CDR3: TGCAGCGTTGACCTGGGGCTGCATGGCTACACCTTC. Its translation: CSVDLGLHGYTF. The chain employs TRBV29-1 and TRBJ1-2, with D possibly TRBD1 on 5 matching bases. The V gene lost 3 bases and the J gene lost 6 bases, with 11 bases spanning the gap. CDR1 SQVTM and CDR2 ANQGSEA come from the germline V gene. CDR3 length equals 12 residues. Full variable domain (rest looked up from reference TRBV29-1 and TRBJ1-2): SAVISQKPSRDICQRGTSLTIQCQVDSQVTMMFWYRQQPGQSLTLIATANQGSEATYESGFVIDKFPISRPNLTFSTLTVSNMSPEDSSIYLCSVDLGLHGYTFGSGTRLTVV.

This chain links TRBV29-1 with TRBJ2-7; 14 bases are shared with TRBD2. CDR1 SQVTM and CDR2 ANQGSEA come from the germline V gene. The CDR3 length is 17 residues. With 7 bases clipped from V and 0 bases from J, the junction kept 11 bases outside the gene matches. CDR3 DNA: TGCAGCGCCGCGGGACTAGCGGGAGCGAGGAGCTCCTACGAGCAGTACTTC. It codes for CSAAGLAGARSSYEQYF.

V and J are TRBV7-9 and TRBJ2-5; the D is unclear. CDR1 is SEHNR and CDR2 is FQNEAQ in the germline V gene (reference sequence). V lost 6 bases, J lost 5 bases, and 13 bases lay in between. CDR3 size: 13 residues. The CDR3 nucleotides are TGTGCCAGCAGTGGATCCGCGGCGGAGACCCAGTACTTC. It encodes CASSGSAAETQYF.

The rearrangement uses TRBV13 and TRBJ2-1; D possibly corresponds to TRBD2 (7 bases). The length of the CDR3 is 15 residues. Germline CDR1 reads PRHDT; CDR2 reads FYEKMQ (reference sequence). V was pared by 4 bases and J by 4 bases, with 14 bases between. The CDR3 nucleotides are TGTGCCAGCAGCTCAAGCGGGACATTGTACAATGAGCAGTTCTTC. It yields the protein CASSSSGTLYNEQFF. The entire variable domain, with the rest obtained from reference TRBV13 and TRBJ2-1, is as follows: AAGVIQSPRHLIKEKRETATLKCYPIPRHDTVYWYQQGPGQDPQFLISFYEKMQSDKGSIPDRFSAQQFSDYHSELNMSSLELGDSALYFCASSSSGTLYNEQFFGPGTRLTVL.

The chain couples TRBV4-3 to TRBJ1-1, with D hard to call. The V gene's germline CDR1 is LGHNA and CDR2 YSLEER. The V end was cut by 4 bases, the J end by 1 base, with 7 bases between. The CDR3 consists of 13 residues. CDR3 nucleotides: TGCGCCAGCAGCCCCACCGAGAACACTGAAGCTTTCTTT. Protein: CASSPTENTEAFF.

In regard to this clonotype: One end of the junction fails to match germline, which may point to a read error. The chain is built from TRBV9 and TRBJ2-1; D might be TRBD1 or TRBD2, each matching 5 bases. The CDR3 has 16 residues. From germline, CDR1 is SGDLS and CDR2 YYNGEE. The CDR3: CASSMAGTRYFNEQFF. The CDR3 coding sequence is TGTGCCAGCAGCATGGCCGGGACCCGTTATTTCAATGAGCAATTCTTC.

This chain uses TRBV19 with TRBJ2-5; maybe TRBD2 (6 bases). V was pared by 3 bases and J by 2 bases, with 10 bases between. CDR3 length: 14 residues. CDR1 and CDR2 (germline): LNHDA, SQIVND (reference sequence). CDR3 in amino acids: CASSILAGQETQYF. The DNA of the CDR3 is TGTGCCAGTAGTATCTTGGCGGGGCAAGAGACCCAGTACTTC. Together with reference TRBV19 and TRBJ2-5, the CDR3 gives the full variable domain: DGGITQSPKYLFRKEGQNVTLSCEQNLNHDAMYWYRQDPGQGLRLIYYSQIVNDFQKGDIAEGYSVSREKKESFPLTVTSAQKNPTAFYLCASSILAGQETQYFGPGTRLLVL.

V gene TRBV28 combines with J gene TRBJ1-1; a possible D gene is TRBD1 (5 bases). Germline V lookup: CDR1 MDHEN, CDR2 SYDVKM. The CDR3 consists of 13 residues. Trimming removed 2 bases from V and 6 bases from J, with 10 bases in between. CDR3 residues: CASSLGGDSEAFF. The DNA for the CDR3 is TGTGCCAGCAGTTTAGGGGGAGACTCTGAAGCTTTCTTT.

The chain recombines TRBV4-3 with TRBJ2-7; tentatively, D is TRBD1 or TRBD2 (6 bases each). Trimming pared 4 bases from V and 2 bases from J, leaving 15 bases between. The CDR3 extends over 15 amino acids. Germline loops: CDR1 LGHNA, CDR2 YSLEER. The CDR3 DNA follows: TGCGCCAGCAGCCCCGTGGCCGGGGGCACCTACGAGCAGTACTTC. Translating it yields CASSPVAGGTYEQYF.

The chain couples TRBV29-1 to TRBJ2-2; D remains unclear. Trimming shortened V by 4 bases and J by 0 bases, and 6 bases separated the two germline ends. The length of the CDR3 is 13 residues. CDR1 and CDR2 from the germline V gene are SQVTM and ANQGSEA. The DNA of the CDR3 is TGCAGCGTTGGGGGTTCGAACACCGGGGAGCTGTTTTTT. It yields the protein CSVGGSNTGELFF.

This clonotype was seen once. This chain uses TRBV29-1 with TRBJ1-2; the match to TRBD1 covers 12 bases. CDR1 is SQVTM and CDR2 is ANQGSEA in the germline V gene. This CDR3 has 13 residues. The junction had 7 bases not matched to a gene; V was cut back by 6 bases and J by 8 bases. The CDR3 loop reads CSVEGQGAQGYTF. Here the CDR3 DNA reads TGCAGCGTGGAGGGACAGGGGGCTCAGGGCTACACCTTC.

CDR3: CASSLVAGIYNEQFF. The CDR3 DNA is TGTGCCAGCAGTTTAGTAGCGGGAATCTACAATGAGCAGTTCTTC. V usage is TRBV28 and J usage is TRBJ2-1, with 8 bases that match TRBD2. Germline V gene lookup returns CDR1 MDHEN and CDR2 SYDVKM. V lost 2 bases, J lost 3 bases, and 3 bases stayed unmatched. The CDR3 extends over 15 amino acids.

V is TRBV29-1 and J is TRBJ1-1; no firm D call. The V end was cut by 7 bases, the J end by 0 bases, with 6 bases between. Germline-derived CDR1 and CDR2 are SQVTM and ANQGSEA. CDR3 length: 11 residues. CDR3: CSGRLNTEAFF. Here the CDR3 DNA reads TGCAGCGGACGGTTGAACACTGAAGCTTTCTTT.

V gene TRBV7-9 combines with J gene TRBJ1-1; no clear D. V was cut by 9 bases and J by 5 bases, with 10 bases left in between. CDR3 length: 11 residues. Per germline, CDR1 SEHNR and CDR2 FQNEAQ (reference sequence). CDR3 loop: CARNVGTEAFF. The CDR3 bases are TGTGCCAGAAATGTGGGGACTGAAGCTTTCTTT.

The chain combines TRBV6-5 with TRBJ1-2, with D perhaps matching TRBD1 (5 bases). The V and J ends lost 0 bases and 6 bases respectively, with 11 bases between them. This CDR3 is built from 14 residues. CDR1 is MNHEY and CDR2 is SVGAGI in the germline V gene. CDR3 nucleotide sequence: TGTGCCAGCAGTTACTCGAGGGGAATCGATGGCTACACCTTC. Amino acids: CASSYSRGIDGYTF.

This clonotype was seen only once. The gene calls are TRBV30 and TRBJ2-1; the D is unclear. Germline V gene sequence: CDR1 GTSNPN, CDR2 SVGIG (reference sequence). There are 15 residues in the CDR3. The V end lost 2 bases, the J end lost 4 bases, and 15 bases lay between the germline ends. The CDR3 DNA sequence: TGTGCCTGGAGTACCGACGGTTCCCCTTACAATGAGCAGTTCTTC. This sequence encodes CAWSTDGSPYNEQFF.

The rearrangement uses TRBV19 and TRBJ1-1, with no clear D. The germline V gene encodes CDR1 LNHDA and CDR2 SQIVND (reference sequence). V was pared by 5 bases and J by 0 bases, with 10 bases between. The CDR3 has 14 residues. The CDR3, as DNA: TGTGCCAGTAGTCCTCCGGGATTGAACACTGAAGCTTTCTTT. Protein product: CASSPPGLNTEAFF.

V usage is TRBV7-9 and J usage is TRBJ1-2; TRBD1 agrees at 7 bases. The CDR3 consists of 14 residues. With 4 bases clipped from V and 1 base from J, the junction kept 3 bases outside the gene matches. Germline values: CDR1 SEHNR, CDR2 FQNEAQ (reference sequence). CDR3 sequence reads: CASSSGQINYGYTF. The CDR3 bases are TGTGCCAGCAGCTCGGGACAGATTAACTATGGCTACACCTTC.

The count of this clonotype is one. V gene TRBV27 combines with J gene TRBJ2-2; D possibly corresponds to TRBD2 (6 bases). Trimming took off 1 base at V and 1 base at J, with 7 bases between the two ends. Germline assignment: CDR1 MNHEY and CDR2 SMNVEV (reference sequence). The CDR3 extends over 15 amino acids. CDR3 sequence: CASSLLRENTGELFF. CDR3 DNA sequence: TGTGCCAGCAGTTTATTGCGGGAGAACACCGGGGAGCTGTTTTTT.